These 30 T cell receptor beta chains were sequenced from one sample in a study of T cells in Graves' hyperthyroidism and ophthalmopathy. Amplification targeted TCR beta CDR3 regions from RNA transcripts. An initial round of RT-PCR targeting the TCR CDR3 relied on the HTBI primer set. TCRdb reanalysed the multiplex PCR reads using MiXCR and keeps one entry per CDR3 protein. This sample yields roughly 500,000 distinct CDR3 sequences, of which 46% are seen a single time; about 20% belongs to the top ten. Sequenced material: peripheral blood or thyroid tissue (not recorded which). The receptor source for this set is an adult woman with Graves' disease, either hyperthyroidism or ophthalmopathy (not recorded which).

The chain carries TRBV9 and TRBJ1-5, with 9 bases matching TRBD1. Germline loops: CDR1 SGDLS, CDR2 YYNGEE. With 2 bases clipped from V and 1 base from J, the junction kept 4 bases outside the gene matches. The CDR3 contains 16 residues. The CDR3: CASSVGQGLSNQPQHF. The CDR3 DNA reads as TGTGCCAGCAGCGTGGGACAGGGTCTGAGCAATCAGCCCCAGCATTTT.

This clonotype showed up many times. This chain connects TRBV20-1 to TRBJ1-1; D not certain. The CDR3 covers 12 residues. The ends were cut back, 3 bases at V and 1 base at J, with 6 bases in the middle. Per the germline V gene, CDR1 is DFQATT and CDR2 is SNEGSKA (reference sequence). CDR3 DNA sequence: TGCAGTGCTAGCGAGGAGAACACTGAAGCTTTCTTT. This codes for CSASEENTEAFF.

Many counts were recorded for this clonotype. The chain has TRBV7-3 and TRBJ2-3, with 12 positions matching TRBD2. J was trimmed by 11 bases and V by 5 bases; bases with no gene match: 17. Germline V CDR1 and CDR2: SGHTA, FQGTGA. The CDR3 has 17 amino acids. The CDR3 bases are TGTGCCAGCAGCACCTGGGGTCTAGCGGGAGGGCCTATAAGGCAGTATTTT. It specifies CASSTWGLAGGPIRQYF.

This clonotype was counted ten times or more. J is TRBJ1-2 and V is TRBV12-3 or TRBV12-4; the D gene is possibly TRBD1 (5 bases). The CDR3 spans 13 residues. The V end was cut by 6 bases, the J end by 7 bases, with 15 bases between. CDR3 residues: CASRRGTVRGYTF. CDR3 nucleotide sequence: TGTGCCAGCAGGCGGGGGACCGTTCGTGGCTACACCTTC.

Points on this clonotype: The conserved phenylalanine or tryptophan normally closing the CDR3 is absent here, so this likely arose from a read error. The rearrangement joins TRBV20-1 to TRBJ2-7; D not resolved. Germline assignment: CDR1 DFQATT and CDR2 SNEGSKA (reference sequence). V gave up 3 bases and J gave up 9 bases, with 3 bases separating them. The CDR3 length is 8 residues. The CDR3 region is CSARGQYT. The DNA of the CDR3 is TGCAGTGCTAGGGGGCAGTACACC.

This clonotype showed up many times. The J gene is TRBJ1-5, the V gene TRBV6-1; D gene unclear. Germline V gene sequence: CDR1 MNHNS, CDR2 SASEGT. The germline V and J ends were trimmed by 9 bases and 6 bases, with 15 bases remaining between them. There are 13 residues in the CDR3. This CDR3 reads CASTKRIGQPQHF. The CDR3 nucleotides are TGTGCCAGTACCAAGAGGATTGGTCAGCCCCAGCATTTT.

The chain joins TRBV20-1 to TRBJ1-5, with 7 nucleotides matching TRBD1. V trimming: 0 bases; J trimming: 11 bases; junction bases outside the gene matches: 13. The CDR3 sequence is 15 residues long. The germline V gene encodes CDR1 DFQATT and CDR2 SNEGSKA (reference sequence). The CDR3 DNA follows: TGCAGTGCTAGAGATTTAACGGGAACGGGACAGACCCAGCATTTT. Its protein product is CSARDLTGTGQTQHF.

The rearrangement joins TRBV10-3 to TRBJ1-6; tentative D call: TRBD1 (5 bases). CDR1 and CDR2 (germline): ENHRY, SYGVKD. The CDR3 spans 14 residues. The V gene lost 6 bases and the J gene lost 8 bases, with 14 bases spanning the gap. The CDR3 DNA is TGTGCCATCAGAGACGGGACCCGCTATTCACCCCTCCACTTT. Protein sequence: CAIRDGTRYSPLHF.

This clonotype was seen more than once but under ten times. J is TRBJ1-6 and V is TRBV2; 9 nucleotides line up with TRBD1. The CDR3 is made up of 15 amino acids. With V trimmed by 5 bases and J by 6 bases, 5 bases remained unmatched. The germline CDR1 and CDR2 sequences are SNHLY and FYNNEI. This chain's CDR3 is CASSRNRGLNSPLHF. In nucleotides, the CDR3 is TGTGCCAGCAGTAGAAACAGGGGGCTTAATTCACCCCTCCACTTT.

The chain is built from TRBV2 and TRBJ1-5; D is possibly TRBD1 (5 bases). CDR3 length: 15 amino acids. Germline-derived CDR1 and CDR2 are SNHLY and FYNNEI. The CDR3 bases are TGTGCTAGACCCCGGACATACCTTAGCAATCAGCCCCAGCATTTT. Its translation is CARPRTYLSNQPQHF.

The CDR3 protein is CASSVSAGGPHHEQYF. The CDR3 DNA sequence: TGTGCCAGCAGCGTCTCAGCGGGAGGGCCCCACCACGAGCAGTACTTC. V is TRBV7-9 and J is TRBJ2-7, with 10 bases that match TRBD2. Germline V gives CDR1 SEHNR, CDR2 FQNEAQ (reference sequence). After removal of 5 bases from V and 5 bases from J, the junction contained 12 bases not matched to a gene. The length of the CDR3 is 16 residues.

The sample holds many counts of this clonotype. The chain joins TRBV7-9 to TRBJ1-1; D is possibly TRBD1 (6 bases). The germline V gene has CDR1 SEHNR and CDR2 FQNEAQ (reference sequence). This CDR3 is built from 13 residues. V lost 5 bases, J lost 7 bases, and 14 bases lay in between. The CDR3 reads CASSPWDNYEAFF. CDR3 sequence (DNA): TGTGCCAGCAGCCCATGGGACAACTATGAAGCTTTCTTT.

V usage is TRBV15 and J usage is TRBJ1-1, with D possibly matching TRBD1 (6 bases). Germline V gene data show CDR1 as LNHNV and CDR2 as YYDKDF (reference sequence). Trimming removed 4 bases from V and 1 base from J, with 13 bases in between. This CDR3 has 15 amino acids. DNA for the CDR3: TGTGCCACCAGCAAAGAACAGGGAGCGAACACTGAAGCTTTCTTT. Residues: CATSKEQGANTEAFF.

Ten or more counts support this clonotype. The chain joins TRBV5-1 to TRBJ2-3; possibly TRBD1 for D (6 bases). Between the trimmed V and J ends, which lost 0 bases and 1 base, there was a span of 9 bases. Germline assignment: CDR1 SGHRS and CDR2 YFSETQ. CDR3 size: 15 residues. CDR3 sequence reads: CASSLAAGGTDTQYF. For the CDR3, the DNA is TGCGCCAGCAGCTTGGCGGCAGGGGGCACAGATACGCAGTATTTT.

J is TRBJ1-2 and V is TRBV10-3; D unresolved. Trimming pared 2 bases from V and 1 base from J, leaving 5 bases between. The CDR3 covers 13 residues. Germline loops: CDR1 ENHRY, CDR2 SYGVKD. The CDR3, as DNA: TGTGCCATCAGTGAGAGCGTTAACTATGGCTACACCTTC. It specifies CAISESVNYGYTF.

The chain uses TRBV7-2 and TRBJ2-5; D gene uncertain. The CDR3 sequence is 13 residues long. Germline lookup yields CDR1 SGHTA and CDR2 FQGNSA. V was pared by 7 bases and J by 5 bases, with 14 bases between. In nucleotides, the CDR3 is TGTGCCAGCACCCTGGGGATGATGGAGACCCAGTACTTC. Protein: CASTLGMMETQYF.

This clonotype appeared a single time. The J gene is TRBJ2-3, the V gene TRBV5-4; D remains ambiguous. The ends were cut back, 5 bases at V and 3 bases at J, with 10 bases in the middle. Germline CDR1 and CDR2: SGHNT and YYREEE (reference sequence). The CDR3 contains 13 residues. CDR3 protein: CASRGIGTDTQYF. In nucleotides, the CDR3 is TGTGCCAGCAGAGGAATCGGAACAGATACGCAGTATTTT.

This clonotype was seen repeatedly, ten times or more. The chain combines TRBV20-1 with TRBJ1-2; D gene uncertain. The germline V gene has CDR1 DFQATT and CDR2 SNEGSKA (reference sequence). This CDR3 has 14 residues. V gave up 4 bases and J gave up 0 bases, with 12 bases separating them. The CDR3 sequence is CSAIGTDTNYGYTF. The CDR3 nucleotides are TGCAGTGCTATTGGTACCGACACTAACTATGGCTACACCTTC.

This clonotype has only a few counts. The CDR3 here is CASSELIALSGANVLTF. CDR3 nucleotide sequence: TGTGCCAGCAGTGAACTGATAGCCCTCTCTGGGGCCAACGTCCTGACTTTC. This chain joins TRBV2 and TRBJ2-6; no clear D. CDR1 and CDR2 (germline): SNHLY, FYNNEI. This CDR3 spans 17 amino acids. V dropped 2 bases and J dropped 0 bases, with 11 bases sitting between them.

V is TRBV20-1 and J is TRBJ2-5; D may correspond to TRBD1 or TRBD2 (5 bases each). Trimming removed 5 bases from V and 4 bases from J, with 11 bases in between. This CDR3 region has 12 residues. Germline lookup yields CDR1 DFQATT and CDR2 SNEGSKA (reference sequence). CDR3 in DNA: TGCAGTGCTCCCGGGACGGGAGAGACCCAGTACTTC. Encoded protein: CSAPGTGETQYF.

The rearrangement links TRBV14 to TRBJ2-7, with D perhaps given as TRBD1 or TRBD2 (5 bases each). Germline V gene data show CDR1 as SGHDN and CDR2 as FVKESK. Trimming cost V 0 bases and J 7 bases, with 16 bases left between them. The CDR3 runs to 15 residues. Here the CDR3 reads CASSQDRLGLAEQYF. The CDR3 nucleotides are TGTGCCAGCAGCCAAGATCGTCTGGGGCTAGCTGAGCAGTACTTC.

The V call is TRBV24-1, the J call TRBJ2-5, with 8 bases identical to TRBD2. Germline V gives CDR1 KGHDR, CDR2 SFDVKD. Trimming cost V 1 base and J 5 bases; bases outside gene matches: 14. The CDR3 length is 18 residues. The CDR3 nucleotides read TGTGCCACCAGTGATTTCTCGACAGGACTAGCCTTGGGGGAGACCCAGTACTTC. Translation: CATSDFSTGLALGETQYF.

On this clonotype: A much larger clonotype is one base distant, so this may be a read error. The V gene is TRBV7-9, the J gene TRBJ1-6, with D possibly matching TRBD1 (6 bases). The CDR3 contains 14 residues. V gave up 6 bases and J gave up 8 bases, with 14 bases separating them. CDR1 SEHNR and CDR2 FQNEAQ come from the germline V gene (reference sequence). CDR3 nucleotides: TGTGCCAGCAGTTGGGGGGCGGTGGATTCACCCCTCCACTTT. This gives the protein CASSWGAVDSPLHF.

This chain connects TRBV20-1 to TRBJ2-7; D tentatively reads TRBD1 or TRBD2 (5 bases each). Trimming took off 2 bases at V and 1 base at J, with 24 bases between the two ends. The germline CDR1 and CDR2 sequences are DFQATT and SNEGSKA (reference sequence). The CDR3 runs 18 residues. The CDR3 DNA sequence: TGCAGTGCTAGATCCTCCAGCGGATCCCGGGACGGGTCCTACGAGCAGTACTTC. It yields the protein CSARSSSGSRDGSYEQYF.

The V gene is TRBV10-3, the J gene TRBJ1-5, with D tentatively TRBD1 (5 bases). V lost 8 bases to trimming and J lost 6 bases, with 26 bases between them. The CDR3 consists of 17 residues. Germline lookup yields CDR1 ENHRY and CDR2 SYGVKD. CDR3 residues: CAISGGTGRGEGQPQHF. The DNA for the CDR3 is TGTGCCATCTCGGGGGGGACCGGTCGAGGGGAGGGTCAGCCCCAGCATTTT.

This clonotype was counted between two and nine times. A much larger clone differs from this one at a single base, so this may be a read error. The chain uses TRBV20-1 and TRBJ2-2; 7 bases match TRBD2. The CDR3 is made up of 16 amino acids. V trimming: 0 bases; J trimming: 6 bases; junction bases outside the gene matches: 10. Germline lookup yields CDR1 DFQATT and CDR2 SNEGSKA (reference sequence). The CDR3 DNA reads as TGCAGTGCTAGAGATCTCGGCGGGAGAAGGGCCGGGGAGCTGTTTTTT. Translating it yields CSARDLGGRRAGELFF.

This clonotype was seen many times. The chain has TRBV5-4 and TRBJ2-5, with a tentative D call TRBD1 (6 bases). CDR3 size: 14 residues. Trimming took off 1 base at V and 4 bases at J, with 11 bases between the two ends. The germline gives CDR1 SGHNT, CDR2 YYREEE (reference sequence). DNA of the CDR3: TGTGCCAGCAGCTTGAGGGGGTTTGGAGAGACCCAGTACTTC. Translation: CASSLRGFGETQYF.

With regard to this clonotype: This may come from a read error, since a much larger clone is one base off. The rearrangement uses TRBV11-2 and TRBJ1-1; no clear D. This CDR3 has 14 amino acids. V was clipped by 2 bases and J by 6 bases, with 13 bases between them. Germline-derived CDR1 and CDR2 are SGHAT and FQNNGV. The CDR3 bases are TGTGCCAGCAGCTTAAGGGCCTCGGGCGCTGAAGCTTTCTTT. This codes for CASSLRASGAEAFF.

This clonotype occurred many times. The rearrangement joins TRBV7-9 to TRBJ2-7; TRBD2 might be the D (5 bases). CDR1 and CDR2 from the germline V gene are SEHNR and FQNEAQ (reference sequence). The V gene lost 3 bases and the J gene lost 9 bases, with 18 bases spanning the gap. The CDR3 is 14 amino acids. The CDR3 bases are TGTGCCAGCAGCTTCACCCCGACCGGGAACTGGCAGTACTTC. It translates to CASSFTPTGNWQYF.

The chain has TRBV11-3 and TRBJ2-6; D uncertain. The CDR3 is made up of 15 amino acids. From germline, CDR1 is SGHNT and CDR2 YENEEA. V lost 7 bases to trimming and J lost 2 bases, with 12 bases between them. As DNA, the CDR3 is TGTGCCAGCACCTATTCTGACCCTGGGGCCAACGTCCTGACTTTC. Encoded protein: CASTYSDPGANVLTF.